The next 22 T cell receptor beta chains were all read from a single sample in a study of T cell responses to AZD1222 COVID-19 vaccine (dated by TCRdb to the early 2020s). To prepare the library, the immunoSEQ multiplex PCR assay was applied. As stored in TCRdb, this immuneACCESS dataset retains in-frame rearrangements with V and J assigned. A fraction of the clones does not appear; measured against another copy, unresolved V genes explain less than half of the discrepancy, and the remainder lacks a known reason. A total of approximately 140,000 clones appear in this sample, roughly nine tenths of them only once. The ten largest clones capture 2.5% to 3.5% of the sample. The time point label corresponds to: about 28 days (+/-7) after the second vaccine dose. Sequencing used peripheral blood, obtained 28 days after the second AZD1222 dose. The receptors originated from an adult who received the AZD1222 COVID-19 vaccine.

The chain has TRBV4-2 and TRBJ1-5; D is uncertain. The CDR3 length is 13 residues. In germline, CDR1 is LGHNA, CDR2 YNFKEQ. Trimming cost V 1 base and J 5 bases, with 6 bases left between them. In nucleotides, the CDR3 is TGTGCCAGCAGCCAAGGTCAGGATCAGCCCCAGCATTTT. It yields the protein CASSQGQDQPQHF.

The chain combines TRBV2 with TRBJ1-3; no reliable D call. CDR1 and CDR2 from the germline V gene are SNHLY and FYNNEI. CDR3 length: 15 amino acids. V lost 0 bases and J lost 0, with 6 bases in between. The DNA for the CDR3 is TGTGCCAGCAGTGAAGCACTGATCTCTGGAAACACCATATATTTT. It is translated as CASSEALISGNTIYF.

V usage is TRBV10-3 and J usage is TRBJ2-4, with no clear D. The CDR3 contains 13 residues. Trimming cost V 11 bases and J 7 bases, with 18 bases left between them. CDR1 is ENHRY, CDR2 SYGVKD, per germline. The CDR3 sequence is CAVSPGVENIQYF. The CDR3, as DNA: TGTGCCGTCTCTCCTGGGGTGGAGAACATTCAGTACTTC.

This chain uses TRBV10-3 with TRBJ2-2; the match to TRBD1 covers 7 bases. V lost 10 bases, J lost 3 bases, and 2 bases stayed unmatched. Germline CDR1 is ENHRY and CDR2 is SYGVKD. The CDR3 is 12 residues long. CDR3 amino acids: CASGQDTGELFF. CDR3 DNA: TGTGCCAGCGGACAGGACACCGGGGAGCTGTTTTTT.

The DNA of the CDR3 is TGTGCCAGCAGCCCCCGACAGGGTACCGGGGAGCTGTTTTTT. This translates into CASSPRQGTGELFF. The chain links TRBV7-6 to TRBJ2-2; 7 positions match TRBD1. Trimming took 5 bases from V and 5 from J; bases not matched to a gene: 5. This CDR3 spans 14 amino acids. Per germline, CDR1 SGHVS and CDR2 FNYEAQ.

V and J are TRBV7-2 and TRBJ1-2, with 11 positions matching TRBD1. The CDR3 is 14 residues long. Germline V CDR1 and CDR2: SGHTA, FQGNSA. V was clipped by 4 bases and J by 8 bases; unmatched bases: 6. The CDR3 protein is CASSSGQGEHGYTF. The CDR3 DNA sequence: TGTGCCAGCAGCTCGGGACAGGGGGAGCACGGCTACACCTTC. Full variable domain (rest looked up from reference TRBV7-2 and TRBJ1-2): GAGVSQSPSNKVTEKGKDVELRCDPISGHTALYWYRQSLGQGLEFLIYFQGNSAPDKSGLPSDRFSAERTGGSVSTLTIQRTQQEDSAVYLCASSSGQGEHGYTFGSGTRLTVV.

Comment on this clone: The identical CDR3 is also encoded by other nucleotide sequences in the sample. This chain uses TRBV2 with TRBJ1-5, with TRBD1 identical over 8 bases. Germline loops: CDR1 SNHLY, CDR2 FYNNEI. This CDR3 region has 14 residues. V was pared by 4 bases and J by 4 bases, with 3 bases of the junction left unmatched. DNA of the CDR3: TGTGCCAGCAGTGGGACAGGGAGAAATCAGCCCCAGCATTTT. Translation gives CASSGTGRNQPQHF.

V is TRBV28 and J is TRBJ2-7; a weak D match, TRBD1 (6 bases). The germline V gene has CDR1 MDHEN and CDR2 SYDVKM. The CDR3 has 15 residues. Trimming removed 0 bases at V and 1 base at J, with 10 bases between. CDR3 nucleotide sequence: TGTGCCAGCAGTTTATGGGCCAGGGGTTCCTACGAGCAGTACTTC. It codes for CASSLWARGSYEQYF.

This chain uses TRBV15 with TRBJ1-5, with D perhaps TRBD1 (6 bases). The CDR3 spans 16 residues. V lost 3 bases and J 4 bases, leaving 16 bases between the germline ends. The germline V gene encodes CDR1 LNHNV and CDR2 YYDKDF (reference sequence). In DNA form, the CDR3 reads TGTGCCACCAGCAGCCCCCGACAGGCCAAAAATCAGCCCCAGCATTTT. Its translation: CATSSPRQAKNQPQHF.

The gene calls are TRBV5-1 and TRBJ1-5; a possible D gene is TRBD1 (6 bases). V was pared by 5 bases and J by 6 bases, with 9 bases between. The CDR3 contains 12 residues. Germline CDR1 reads SGHRS; CDR2 reads YFSETQ. The CDR3 region is CASRTGFQPQHF. As DNA, the CDR3 is TGCGCCAGCAGAACAGGGTTTCAGCCCCAGCATTTT.

V and J are TRBV2 and TRBJ1-6, with D unresolved. Trimming removed 7 bases at V and 7 bases at J, with 14 bases between. The germline V gene has CDR1 SNHLY and CDR2 FYNNEI. This CDR3 has 14 amino acids. CDR3 sequence (DNA): TGTGCCAGCAAAGTCTTATCGGGGAATTCACCCCTCCACTTT. Residues: CASKVLSGNSPLHF.

This chain joins TRBV10-3 and TRBJ1-5, with 9 bases matching TRBD1. The CDR3 extends over 15 amino acids. The ends lost 8 bases at V and 2 bases at J; junction bases unmatched: 7. Germline values: CDR1 ENHRY, CDR2 SYGVKD. In nucleotides, the CDR3 is TGTGCCATCGGCCGGACAGGGGAAGGCAATCAGCCCCAGCATTTT. As protein: CAIGRTGEGNQPQHF.

V is TRBV3-1 (or the pseudogene TRBV3-2) and J is TRBJ2-6; D remains ambiguous. Trimming removed 10 bases from V and 0 bases from J, with 7 bases in between. Per germline, CDR1 LGHDT and CDR2 YNNKEL (reference sequence). This CDR3 contains 13 residues. The CDR3 DNA sequence: TGTGCCACTTCAAACTCTGGGGCCAACGTCCTGACTTTC. It yields the protein CATSNSGANVLTF.

The rearrangement uses TRBV7-2 and TRBJ1-5; 8 positions agree with TRBD1. The CDR3 length is 15 residues. J was trimmed by 3 bases and V by 2 bases; bases with no gene match: 3. Germline V gene sequence: CDR1 SGHTA, CDR2 FQGNSA. The CDR3 DNA is TGTGCCAGCAGCTTAATGACAGGGGACAATCAGCCCCAGCATTTT. This encodes CASSLMTGDNQPQHF.

The chain employs TRBV19 and TRBJ1-4; 9 bases line up with TRBD1. This CDR3 contains 14 residues. Germline V gene sequence: CDR1 LNHDA, CDR2 SQIVND (reference sequence). Trimming took 3 bases from V and 6 from J; bases not matched to a gene: 2. In DNA, the CDR3 is TGTGCCAGTAGTATCCGGACAGGGGATGAAAAACTGTTTTTT. It is translated as CASSIRTGDEKLFF. The whole variable domain, remainder taken from reference TRBV19 and TRBJ1-4, is DGGITQSPKYLFRKEGQNVTLSCEQNLNHDAMYWYRQDPGQGLRLIYYSQIVNDFQKGDIAEGYSVSREKKESFPLTVTSAQKNPTAFYLCASSIRTGDEKLFFGSGTQLSVL.

The chain joins TRBV19 to TRBJ1-5, with unresolved D. The CDR3 consists of 13 residues. V was clipped by 4 bases and J by 3 bases, with 7 bases between them. Germline V gene lookup returns CDR1 LNHDA and CDR2 SQIVND (reference sequence). CDR3 loop: CASSRQLNQPQHF. Written as DNA, the CDR3 is TGTGCCAGTAGTAGGCAGCTCAATCAGCCCCAGCATTTT.

The chain uses TRBV18 and TRBJ1-4; TRBD1 might be the D (5 bases). This CDR3 has 14 residues. The germline gives CDR1 KGHSH, CDR2 LQKENI. V gave up 3 bases and J gave up 6 bases, with 11 bases separating them. The CDR3 reads CASSPGRDYEKLFF. The CDR3 region has the DNA TGTGCCAGCTCACCGGGCAGGGACTATGAAAAACTGTTTTTT. Together with reference TRBV18 and TRBJ1-4, the CDR3 gives the full variable domain: NAGVMQNPRHLVRRRGQEARLRCSPMKGHSHVYWYRQLPEEGLKFMVYLQKENIIDESGMPKERFSAEFPKEGPSILRIQQVVRGDSAAYFCASSPGRDYEKLFFGSGTQLSVL.

The gene calls are TRBV11-3 and TRBJ2-7; D gene uncertain. The CDR3 covers 14 residues. The germline gives CDR1 SGHNT, CDR2 YENEEA. Trimming pared 1 base from V and 2 bases from J, leaving 9 bases between. The CDR3 DNA sequence: TGTGCCAGCAGCTTAGTGGGTACAGCCTACGAGCAGTACTTC. This translates into CASSLVGTAYEQYF. Complete variable domain (other parts from reference TRBV11-3 and TRBJ2-7): EAGVVQSPRYKIIEKKQPVAFWCNPISGHNTLYWYLQNLGQGPELLIRYENEEAVDDSQLPKDRFSAERLKGVDSTLKIQPAELGDSAVYLCASSLVGTAYEQYFGPGTRLTVT.

This sequence joins TRBV9 and TRBJ2-5, with D perhaps matching TRBD2 (6 bases). V lost 4 bases to trimming and J lost 2 bases, with 9 bases between them. The CDR3 covers 13 residues. CDR1 and CDR2 from the germline V gene are SGDLS and YYNGEE. The CDR3 protein is CASSLGLQETQYF. In DNA, the CDR3 is TGTGCCAGCAGCTTGGGACTTCAAGAGACCCAGTACTTC. The variable domain in full, with the rest retrieved from reference TRBV9 and TRBJ2-5, is DSGVTQTPKHLITATGQRVTLRCSPRSGDLSVYWYQQSLDQGLQFLIQYYNGEERAKGNILERFSAQQFPDLHSELNLSSLELGDSALYFCASSLGLQETQYFGPGTRLLVL.

The chain couples TRBV9 to TRBJ1-2; D gene ambiguous. This CDR3 region has 14 residues. The germline V and J ends were trimmed by 0 bases and 5 bases, with 11 bases remaining between them. The V gene's germline CDR1 is SGDLS and CDR2 YYNGEE. The CDR3 loop reads CASSVAGGGYGYTF. CDR3 nucleotides: TGTGCCAGCAGCGTAGCTGGCGGAGGTTATGGCTACACCTTC.

The chain has TRBV27 and TRBJ2-4; D not resolved. Trimming took off 8 bases at V and 4 bases at J, with 15 bases between the two ends. This CDR3 contains 14 residues. CDR1 and CDR2 from the germline V gene are MNHEY and SMNVEV (reference sequence). CDR3 in amino acids: CASRDGSGKNIQYF. The CDR3 region has the DNA TGTGCCAGCCGAGACGGGTCTGGGAAAAACATTCAGTACTTC.

A word on this clone: One end of the junction is discordant with germline, which a read error may explain. The chain carries TRBV3-1 (or the pseudogene TRBV3-2) and TRBJ1-3; D might be TRBD1 (6 bases). The V gene's germline CDR1 is LGHDT and CDR2 YNNKEL (reference sequence). This CDR3 contains 15 residues. The CDR3 DNA reads as TGTGCCAGCAGCGAAGACACAGGGTCTGGAAACACCATATATTTT. Amino acids: CASSEDTGSGNTIYF.